The 22 T cell receptor beta chains listed next were all sequenced from one sample in a study of regulatory T cells in long-lasting Graves disease. Time point given: newly diagnosed GD, antithyroid drugs for less than 3 months. From RNA extracted from PBMCs, the TCR library was made. Combining iRepertoire HTBI primers with Arm-PCR of CDR3 regions, the authors built TCR beta libraries. TCRdb analysed the multiplex PCR reads with MiXCR anew, one entry per CDR3 protein. The data show about 320,000 distinct CDR3 sequences, 18% seen once. The material sequenced was peripheral blood mononuclear cells (PBMCs), taken at new diagnosis, from a patient treated with antithyroid drugs. These receptors were obtained from a female donor with Graves disease.

This clonotype has a count of ten or more. The chain joins TRBV28 to TRBJ2-2; D is perhaps TRBD2 (6 bases). Germline assignment: CDR1 MDHEN and CDR2 SYDVKM. CDR3 length: 17 amino acids. V shed 5 bases and J shed 6 bases, with 22 bases lying between them. The chain's CDR3 is CASSDPTGVKLAGELFF. The CDR3 DNA is TGTGCCAGCAGTGACCCGACGGGAGTAAAGTTAGCCGGGGAGCTGTTTTTT.

This clonotype appeared many times. V is TRBV7-8 and J is TRBJ2-2; D may match TRBD1 or TRBD2 (5 bases each). V was shortened by 2 bases and J by 0 bases, with 16 bases between the two germline ends. The CDR3 sequence is 18 residues long. Germline V gives CDR1 SGHVS, CDR2 FQNEAQ. CDR3 sequence: CASSLKAFREPNTGELFF. The CDR3 coding sequence is TGTGCCAGCAGCTTAAAGGCATTCAGGGAGCCGAACACCGGGGAGCTGTTTTTT. The variable domain in full, with the rest retrieved from reference TRBV7-8 and TRBJ2-2, is GAGVSQSPRYKVAKRGQDVALRCDPISGHVSLFWYQQALGQGPEFLTYFQNEAQLDKSGLPSDRFFAERPEGSVSTLKIQRTQQEDSAVYLCASSLKAFREPNTGELFFGEGSRLTVL.

This clonotype was recorded many times. This chain connects TRBV5-1 to TRBJ2-2; D is possibly TRBD1 or TRBD2 (5 bases each). V lost 0 bases and J lost 2, with 11 bases in between. The germline gives CDR1 SGHRS, CDR2 YFSETQ. The CDR3 runs to 16 residues. CDR3 sequence: CASSLARGPNTGELFF. The CDR3 nucleotides are TGCGCCAGCAGCTTGGCACGGGGCCCTAACACCGGGGAGCTGTTTTTT.

V gene TRBV2 combines with J gene TRBJ2-5, with 12 positions matching TRBD2. With 7 bases clipped from V and 1 base from J, the junction kept 4 bases outside the gene matches. Germline lookup yields CDR1 SNHLY and CDR2 FYNNEI. The CDR3 sequence is 15 residues long. CDR3 DNA sequence: TGTGCCAGCATGCGGACTAGCGGGACCCAAGAGACCCAGTACTTC. Residues: CASMRTSGTQETQYF.

Worth noting for this clonotype: With only one base between it and a far larger clone, this is likely a read error. This chain links TRBV2 with TRBJ2-1; D is undetermined. This CDR3 has 13 amino acids. From germline, CDR1 is SNHLY and CDR2 FYNNEI. In nucleotides, the CDR3 is TGTGCCGGCAGCCAGACGGGTGGCAATGAGCAGTTCTTC. This gives the protein CAGSQTGGNEQFF.

At least ten counts were recorded for this clonotype. The chain is built from TRBV5-1 and TRBJ1-5; maybe TRBD1 (5 bases). The germline V and J ends were trimmed by 2 bases and 6 bases, with 12 bases remaining between them. This CDR3 comprises 14 residues. Germline lookup yields CDR1 SGHRS and CDR2 YFSETQ. CDR3 coding DNA: TGCGCCAGCAGCTTAGAAGGGGTGAGTCAGCCCCAGCATTTT. This sequence encodes CASSLEGVSQPQHF.

This clonotype has at least ten counts. The CDR3 loop reads CASGPLAGAKNIQYF. The CDR3 DNA sequence: TGTGCCAGCGGCCCGCTGGCCGGGGCCAAAAACATTCAGTACTTC. This sequence joins TRBV28 and TRBJ2-4; the D is unclear. The germline V gene encodes CDR1 MDHEN and CDR2 SYDVKM. V lost 8 bases to trimming and J lost 1 base, with 15 bases between them. The CDR3 runs 15 residues. The full variable domain, completed using reference TRBV28 and TRBJ2-4, is DVKVTQSSRYLVKRTGEKVFLECVQDMDHENMFWYRQDPGLGLRLIYFSYDVKMKEKGDIPEGYSVSREKKERFSLILESASTNQTSMYLCASGPLAGAKNIQYFGAGTRLSVL.

This clonotype was counted many times. This chain uses TRBV5-1 with TRBJ2-7, with 12 nucleotides matching TRBD1. V lost 3 bases and J lost 6; bases outside the gene matches: 7. From germline, CDR1 is SGHRS and CDR2 YFSETQ. CDR3 length: 15 amino acids. CDR3: CASSSFGDRGLEQYF. CDR3 DNA: TGCGCCAGCAGCTCGTTCGGGGACAGGGGGCTCGAGCAGTACTTC.

The V call is TRBV12-5, the J call TRBJ1-1, with a tentative D call TRBD1 (5 bases). Germline values: CDR1 LGHNT, CDR2 FRNRAP. This CDR3 is 16 amino acids long. V was cut by 2 bases and J by 4 bases, with 17 bases left in between. The CDR3 reads CASGLSGYRRSTEAFF. CDR3 coding DNA: TGTGCTAGTGGTTTGTCCGGCTACAGGCGGAGCACTGAAGCTTTCTTT.

The chain employs TRBV24-1 and TRBJ2-5; D is undetermined. The CDR3 is 17 amino acids. V was shortened by 3 bases and J by 4 bases, with 20 bases between the two germline ends. Germline V gene data show CDR1 as KGHDR and CDR2 as SFDVKD. CDR3 sequence: CATSDPQLTRFGETQYF. In DNA form, the CDR3 reads TGTGCCACCAGTGATCCTCAACTTACAAGGTTTGGAGAGACCCAGTACTTC.

This clonotype was found a few times. This chain links TRBV12-3 or TRBV12-4 with TRBJ2-2, with 8 bases aligning to TRBD1. The CDR3 is 14 residues long. V gave up 7 bases and J gave up 6 bases; unmatched junction bases: 7. The CDR3 nucleotides are TGTGCCAGCACCCGGACAGGGAGGCCCGGGGAGCTGTTTTTT. Its translation is CASTRTGRPGELFF.

This clonotype was observed many times. The chain combines TRBV20-1 with TRBJ2-5; 8 bases match TRBD1. With 6 bases clipped from V and 5 bases from J, the junction kept 20 bases outside the gene matches. This CDR3 has 17 amino acids. Germline CDR1 is DFQATT and CDR2 is SNEGSKA (reference sequence). The CDR3 DNA reads TGCAGTGCAAAACTAGAAGACAGGGGACATGACCTTGAGACCCAGTACTTC. This gives the protein CSAKLEDRGHDLETQYF.

The table lists this clonotype with many counts. The rearrangement uses TRBV29-1 and TRBJ2-7, with 7 bases identical to TRBD2. CDR1 is SQVTM and CDR2 is ANQGSEA in the germline V gene. The CDR3 covers 12 residues. After removal of 5 bases from V and 5 bases from J, the junction contained 6 bases not matched to a gene. The CDR3 coding sequence is TGCAGCGTTTTGCGGGAGTCCCACGAGCAGTACTTC. Translated: CSVLRESHEQYF.

In regard to this clonotype: At one end, the junction sequence differs from germline, possibly due to a read error. The V gene is TRBV11-2, the J gene TRBJ2-7; the D gene is possibly TRBD1 (6 bases). This CDR3 region has 15 residues. The germline CDR1 and CDR2 sequences are SGHAT and FQNNGV. The CDR3 is CASRGKGLQSYEQYF. CDR3 nucleotide sequence: TGTGCTAGCAGGGGAAAAGGTTTACAGTCCTACGAGCAGTACTTC.

This clonotype has a count of ten or more. This rearrangement joins TRBV2 to TRBJ2-7; the match to TRBD2 covers 7 bases. This CDR3 is built from 13 residues. The junction had 6 bases not matched to a gene; V was cut back by 7 bases and J by 3 bases. Germline V gene lookup returns CDR1 SNHLY and CDR2 FYNNEI. The chain's CDR3 is CASKGGGSYEQYF. The DNA of the CDR3 is TGTGCCAGCAAGGGCGGGGGAAGCTACGAGCAGTACTTC.

This clonotype was counted ten times or more. J is TRBJ1-2 and V is TRBV19, with a tentative D call TRBD1 (6 bases). CDR1 is LNHDA, CDR2 SQIVND, per germline (reference sequence). The CDR3 has 14 residues. V was clipped by 5 bases and J by 7 bases, with 17 bases between them. In nucleotides, the CDR3 is TGTGCCAGTAGTTCCCAGGGGCAGGGCGCTGGCTACACCTTC. The encoded protein is CASSSQGQGAGYTF.

The chain is built from TRBV28 and TRBJ1-4; TRBD1 might be the D (6 bases). The V and J ends lost 5 bases and 10 bases respectively, with 8 bases between them. Germline V gives CDR1 MDHEN, CDR2 SYDVKM. This CDR3 has 11 amino acids. CDR3 protein: CASSARGKLFF. The CDR3, as DNA: TGTGCCAGCAGTGCCAGGGGAAAACTGTTTTTT.

There are a few counts of this clonotype. The gene calls are TRBV10-1 and TRBJ2-2, with a tentative D call TRBD2 (6 bases). Germline-derived CDR1 and CDR2 are WNHNN and SYGVQD (reference sequence). V was cut by 6 bases and J by 6 bases, with 14 bases left in between. There are 14 residues in the CDR3. The CDR3 DNA reads TGCGCCAGCAGGATGGGAGGAGAGGCCGGGGAGCTGTTTTTT. Translating it yields CASRMGGEAGELFF.

This clonotype has just a few counts. V and J are TRBV28 and TRBJ1-1; D is ambiguous. CDR1 is MDHEN and CDR2 is SYDVKM in the germline V gene. The V end was cut by 3 bases, the J end by 7 bases, with 15 bases between. This CDR3 spans 14 amino acids. CDR3 in DNA: TGTGCCAGCAGTTTCTTGGGAGGAAGTGGTGAAGCTTTCTTT. It specifies CASSFLGGSGEAFF.

In this sample, this clonotype turned up many times. The genes are TRBV6-5 and TRBJ2-7; 8 positions match TRBD2. Germline trimming cut 2 bases from V and 4 bases from J; bases unmatched to any gene: 13. Germline loops: CDR1 MNHEY, CDR2 SVGAGI. There are 17 residues in the CDR3. CDR3 loop: CASSYTSESGSSYEQYF. CDR3 nucleotides: TGTGCCAGCAGTTACACATCCGAGAGCGGGAGTAGTTACGAGCAGTACTTC.

This clonotype was seen repeatedly, ten times or more. The V and J genes are TRBV12-5 and TRBJ2-7, with 7 nucleotides matching TRBD1. Trimming cost V 4 bases and J 2 bases; bases outside gene matches: 2. The CDR3 loop spans 13 amino acids. CDR1 is LGHNT and CDR2 is FRNRAP in the germline V gene. The CDR3 sequence: CASGSGGTYEQYF. CDR3 bases: TGTGCTAGTGGTTCAGGGGGTACCTACGAGCAGTACTTC.

This clonotype occurred a few times. The chain uses TRBV12-3 or TRBV12-4 and TRBJ1-5, with 9 bases aligning to TRBD1. There are 14 residues in the CDR3. Unmatched junction bases numbered 7, after V lost 6 bases and J lost 7 bases. For the CDR3, the DNA is TGTGCCAGCAGGGCGGGACAGGGCTACCAGCCCCAGCATTTT. Translating it yields CASRAGQGYQPQHF.